This T cell receptor (beta chain) is from a study of T cell responses to AZD1222 COVID-19 vaccine. Study information: Analysis merged second doses at about 4 or about 12 weeks. Study-wide results and caveats: Donors skewed white British and female; clonal diversity was possibly underestimated. The study found vaccine-associated CD4 TCRs spanning spike, dominant at 160-218 and 743-854. Repertoires were sampled only after the peak T cell response.

This clone was seen a single time. Its target is not known. Libraries were prepared by immunoSEQ multiplex PCR; TCRdb keeps only in-frame clonotypes and omits some of them. The data show 63,000 or so clones, over 75% seen once. Germline V gives CDR1 LNHDA, CDR2 SQIVND (reference sequence). CDR3 size: 14 residues. Trimming removed 6 bases from V and 2 bases from J, with 13 bases in between. This receptor was identified in an adult in good health. Sequenced here: peripheral blood, sampled on day 0 of AZD1222 vaccination. The gene calls are TRBV19 and TRBJ1-2; D gene unclear. In nucleotides, the CDR3 is TGTGCCAGTAGAGAGGGTCGTGGAAACTATGGCTACACCTTC. Amino acids: CASREGRGNYGYTF.